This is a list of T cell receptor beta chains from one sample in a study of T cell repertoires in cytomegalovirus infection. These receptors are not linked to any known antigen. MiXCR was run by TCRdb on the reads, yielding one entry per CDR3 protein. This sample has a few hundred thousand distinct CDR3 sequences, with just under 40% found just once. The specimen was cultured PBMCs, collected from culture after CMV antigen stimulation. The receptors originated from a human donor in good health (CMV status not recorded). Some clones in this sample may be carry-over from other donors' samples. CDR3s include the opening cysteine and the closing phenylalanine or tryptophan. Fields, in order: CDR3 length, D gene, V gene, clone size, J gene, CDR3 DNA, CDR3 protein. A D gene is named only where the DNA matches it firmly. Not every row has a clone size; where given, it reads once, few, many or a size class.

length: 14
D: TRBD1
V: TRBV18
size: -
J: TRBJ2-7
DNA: TGTGCCAGCTCAACGGGGACAGCCGGCTACGAGCAGTACTTC
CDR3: CASSTGTAGYEQYF

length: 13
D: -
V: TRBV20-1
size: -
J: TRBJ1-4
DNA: TGCAGTGCTACCAACAGGGCCAATGAAAAACTGTTTTTT
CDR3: CSATNRANEKLFF

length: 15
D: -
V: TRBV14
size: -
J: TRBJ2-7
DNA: TGTGCCAGCAGCCAACCCTCCCCAGGAGAGGACGAGCAGTACTTC
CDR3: CASSQPSPGEDEQYF

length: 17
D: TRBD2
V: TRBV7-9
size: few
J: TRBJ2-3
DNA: TGTGCCAGCAGCCCTGCCAGCGGGGGTTTTAGCACAGATACGCAGTATTTT
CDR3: CASSPASGGFSTDTQYF

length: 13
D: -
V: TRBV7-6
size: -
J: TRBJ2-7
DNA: TGTGCCAGCAGCAAGGGACACACCTACGAGCAGTACTTC
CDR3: CASSKGHTYEQYF

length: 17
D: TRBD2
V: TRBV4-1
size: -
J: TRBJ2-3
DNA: TGTGCCAGCAGCCAAGAGTTCCTAGCGGGGGGGCCAAATACGCAGTATTTT
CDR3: CASSQEFLAGGPNTQYF

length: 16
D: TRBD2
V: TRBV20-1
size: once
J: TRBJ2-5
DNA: TGCAGTGCTAGAGATCTTACTAGCGGGGGGGCTGGGACCCAGTACTTC
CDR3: CSARDLTSGGAGTQYF

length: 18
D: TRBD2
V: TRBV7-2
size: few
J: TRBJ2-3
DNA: TGTGCCAGCAGCTTAAAGAGTTCCGGGACTACACTCACAGATACGCAGTATTTT
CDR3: CASSLKSSGTTLTDTQYF

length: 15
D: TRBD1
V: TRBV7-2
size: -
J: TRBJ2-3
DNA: TGTGCCAGCAGCTTAGGGGTAATCAGGGGGGATACGCAGTATTTT
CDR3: CASSLGVIRGDTQYF

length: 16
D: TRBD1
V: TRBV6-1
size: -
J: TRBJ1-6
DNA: TGTGCCAGCAGACCCGAGGGACAGGCGAATAATTCACCCCTCCACTTT
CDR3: CASRPEGQANNSPLHF

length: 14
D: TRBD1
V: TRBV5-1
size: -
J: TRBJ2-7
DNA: TGCGCCAGCAGCTTGGGGGCAGGGGGCGACGAGCAGTACTTC
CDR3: CASSLGAGGDEQYF

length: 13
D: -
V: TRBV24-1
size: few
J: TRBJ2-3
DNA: TGTGCCACCAGTGGTTCTCGAACGGATACGCAGTATTTT
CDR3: CATSGSRTDTQYF

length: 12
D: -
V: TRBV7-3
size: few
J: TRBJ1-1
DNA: TGTGCCAGCAGCTTAGGTCCAGTTGAAGCTTTCTTT
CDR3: CASSLGPVEAFF